The source of this T cell receptor (beta chain) is a study of naive and memory T cell subsets (dated by TCRdb to 2017 to 2019). For the wider study: The study applied an open-source, UMI-based TCR alpha and beta sequencing pipeline to sorted naive and memory peripheral blood T cell subsets. Complete agreement was observed between the functional CMV T cell responses and the IgG serology results. RNA was DNase-treated and reverse transcribed with TCR constant-region primers, mostly using SuperScript III.

From the second PCR step onward, the TCR alpha chain libraries and the TCR beta chain libraries were amplified separately. To determine each donor's CMV status, fresh PBMCs were stimulated overnight with CMV viral lysate, and IFNgamma production from CD4+ T cells was then assessed. CD4 T cells were positively selected using Miltenyi beads, after which CD8 T cells were positively selected from the CD4-negative fraction. Cells were stained for CD3, CD4, CD8, CD45RA, CD27 and a live/dead dye and were sorted on a BD Aria II into four subsets based on CD45RA and CD27. Blood came from a few healthy volunteers, each fractionated into CD4 and CD8 T cells and then into four differentiation subsets. Roughly 120 ml of peripheral blood was collected from each donor, and PBMC were isolated from the blood using Ficoll-Paque PLUS density-gradient centrifugation. The sorted cells were lysed in RLT buffer, after which RNA was extracted using a Qiagen RNeasy kit and kept at -80 degrees C.

The library was prepared using UMI-ligation and nested PCR. The beta constant-region primer was an equimolar mix of two oligonucleotides covering both TRBC1 and TRBC2. The ligated cDNA went through four rounds of PCR with nested alpha and beta constant-region primers together with the SP2 primer. A single-stranded oligonucleotide carrying the SP2 primer and a 12-nucleotide UMI was ligated to the 3' end of the cDNA by T4 RNA ligase 1. Incubation of the ligation reaction lasted about 20-25 hours at 16 degrees C. PCR2 was typically run as a SYBR Green qPCR and stopped at a predetermined threshold to prevent over-amplification. All purifications after the first were performed with Agencourt AMPure XP magnetic beads. Libraries were quantified by Qubit and checked on a TapeStation, with a main peak expected near 650 bp. The pooled libraries were sequenced on an Illumina MiSeq using v2 2x251 paired-end kits, which usually yielded 1-2 million reads per sample. Libraries were pooled at around 3.8 nM per sample, and roughly 4.5-7% PhiX was added to improve cluster recognition. The study's processing was this. Decombinator assigned V and J genes to Demultiplexor-processed FASTQ reads by tag matching, allowing a single base-pair mismatch. Collapsinator relied on UMIs to fix sequencing errors as well as frequency errors caused by PCR heterogeneity. CDR3Translator translated TCRs and extracted CDR3s from the conserved cysteine to the FGXG phenylalanine, flagging non-productive sequences. Repertoires were subsampled to equal numbers of UMI-defined TCRs before Gini, Shannon entropy and inverse Simpson indices were calculated. Within the linear range, a power law was fitted to clonotype abundance distributions using maximum likelihood. Similar UMI counts, unique TCR numbers and clonal distributions were obtained with the pipeline and with MIGEC on one naive CD8 sample. One analysis removed from the naive repertoire any naive TCRs that were also found in any memory subset from the same donor. The repertoires were searched for roughly 7,900 CMV-associated CDR3 sequences that had been compiled from VDJdb and a published dataset. In-frame beta chains were kept once TCRdb had trimmed the public reads at Q25 with fastp and called clones with MiXCR. One record per CDR3 amino acid sequence lists the most common genes and DNA. The authors' filters were not applied to this entry. The sample data list roughly 100,000 distinct CDR3 sequences, and roughly 12% of these were observed just once. The leading ten clones occupy 0.12% to 0.15% of the sample.

Study-wide findings and limitations: Single alpha or beta chain sequences, rather than paired alpha/beta receptors, were used to define clonotypes. TCR abundance followed a power law with an exponent that was different for naive and memory subsets but consistent across the three individuals. No ground truth was available to validate the repertoire findings for the naive and memory subsets. In both CD4 and CD8 cells, a rise in Gini index and a fall in Shannon and inverse Simpson diversity were observed from naive through CM, EM and EMRA. RNA-based TCR counts may be affected by expression changes linked to T cell activation and differentiation. Once error correction was done, more than 90% of naive TCR sequences showed up just once, which made the naive abundance distributions much steeper than those of the memory subsets. A few larger clonotypes were present in naive repertoires, especially CD8 naive repertoires, and these clonotypes were possibly memory cells re-expressing CD45RA.

CDR3 length: 16 amino acids, cysteine to phenylalanine. Only the CDR3 DNA is retained, 48 bases long and in frame from the first base. V and J are truncated by 2 bases and 0 bases respectively, leaving an intervening sequence of 11 bases. As encoded in the germline V gene (reference sequence), CDR1 is SGHAT while CDR2 is FQDESV. On this clonotype itself: Its antigen target is currently unknown. Base quality data are lacking; no much larger clone is found one base away.

The sequenced sample consisted of naive CD4+ T cells from blood. The cell subset or site label, read with the paper, signifies: naive T cells, CD45RA high CD27+. This sequence uses TRBV11-1 and TRBJ2-1; the D assignment is uncertain and may be TRBD1 or TRBD2, with 5 bases supporting each. The clonotype comes from a human donor in good health. Here is the DNA: TGTGCCAGCAGCTTAAGTGAGGGGAGCTCCTACAATGAGCAGTTCTTC. It specifies CASSLSEGSSYNEQFF. This CDR3, with the reference TRBV11-1 and TRBJ2-1 proteins standing in past its ends, gives the full variable domain EAEVAQSPRYKITEKSQAVAFWCDPISGHATLYWYRQILGQGPELLVQFQDESVVDDSQLPKDRFSAERLKGVDSTLKIQPAELGDSAMYLCASSLSEGSSYNEQFFGPGTRLTVL.